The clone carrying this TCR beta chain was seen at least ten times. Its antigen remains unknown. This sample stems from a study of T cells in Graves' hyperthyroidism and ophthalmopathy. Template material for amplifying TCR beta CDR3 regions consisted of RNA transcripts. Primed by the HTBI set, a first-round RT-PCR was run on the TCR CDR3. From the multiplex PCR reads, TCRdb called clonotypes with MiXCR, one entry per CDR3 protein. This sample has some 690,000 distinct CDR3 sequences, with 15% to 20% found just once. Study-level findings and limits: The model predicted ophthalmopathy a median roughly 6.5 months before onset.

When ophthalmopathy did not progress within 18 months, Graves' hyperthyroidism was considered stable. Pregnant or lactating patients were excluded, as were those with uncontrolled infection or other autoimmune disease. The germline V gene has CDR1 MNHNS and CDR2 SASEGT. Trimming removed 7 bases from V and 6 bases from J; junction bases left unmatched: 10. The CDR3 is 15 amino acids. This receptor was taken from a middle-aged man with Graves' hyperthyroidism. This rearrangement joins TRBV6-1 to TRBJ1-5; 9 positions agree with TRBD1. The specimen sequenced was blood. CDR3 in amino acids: CASTGTGSSTQPQHF. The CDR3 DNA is TGTGCCAGCACCGGGACAGGGTCATCCACTCAGCCCCAGCATTTT.